A selection of T cell receptor beta chains follows, all from one sample in a study of beta chain features in type 1 diabetes. Data came from immunoSEQ multiplex PCR; TCRdb stores just in-frame clones and leaves some out. Of some 250,000 clones in the sample, about 25% were seen once. Sequenced: central memory CD4+ T cells from blood. Receptors originate from a man aged 30 to 39 in good health. The CDR3 runs from the conserved cysteine through the conserved F or W. The order of the fields is clone size, V gene, D gene, J gene, CDR3 protein, CDR3 DNA. The D gene is left open where the match is weak. The size field is filled for only some rows; it gives once, few, many or a size class.

many	TRBV14	.	TRBJ2-1	CASSPQSSYNEQFF	TGTGCCAGCAGCCCTCAAAGCTCCTACAATGAGCAGTTCTTC
.	TRBV6-5	.	TRBJ2-7	CASSTRGYEQYF	TGTGCCAGCAGTACCCGCGGATACGAGCAGTACTTC
few	TRBV9	.	TRBJ2-4	CASSVEAGRGGNIQYF	TGTGCCAGCAGCGTAGAGGCAGGGAGAGGGGGGAACATTCAGTACTTC
few	TRBV29-1	.	TRBJ2-5	CSVENSRGETQYF	TGCAGCGTTGAAAACTCAAGGGGAGAGACCCAGTACTTC
.	TRBV10-3	TRBD2	TRBJ2-1	CATQGTSDSNEQFF	TGTGCCACCCAAGGGACTAGCGACTCTAATGAGCAGTTCTTC
few	TRBV2	.	TRBJ2-1	CASSLSGGEQFF	TGTGCCAGCAGTCTTAGCGGAGGGGAGCAGTTCTTC
.	TRBV9	TRBD2	TRBJ2-2	CASSGASGTGELFF	TGTGCCAGCAGCGGCGCTAGCGGGACCGGGGAGCTGTTTTTT
few	TRBV18	TRBD1	TRBJ2-7	CASSPHRGPGEQYF	TGTGCCAGCTCACCTCACAGGGGGCCGGGCGAGCAGTACTTC
many	TRBV18	.	TRBJ2-1	CASSQSQSSYNEQFF	TGTGCCAGCTCACAGTCCCAGAGCTCCTACAATGAGCAGTTCTTC
few	TRBV29-1	.	TRBJ1-1	CSTLAGREAFF	TGCAGCACTCTGGCCGGGCGCGAAGCTTTCTTT
few	TRBV15	.	TRBJ2-3	CATSYASPLDTQYF	TGTGCCACCAGCTATGCTTCCCCTTTGGATACGCAGTATTTT
.	TRBV29-1	TRBD1	TRBJ1-4	CSAGQGGNEKLFF	TGCAGCGCTGGACAGGGGGGAAATGAAAAACTGTTTTTT
.	TRBV28	TRBD1	TRBJ2-2	CASRLQGRELFF	TGTGCCAGCAGGTTACAGGGGAGGGAGCTGTTTTTT
few	TRBV29-1	.	TRBJ1-1	CSAGTPPRSTEAFF	TGCAGCGCCGGGACACCGCCTAGGTCCACTGAAGCTTTCTTT
few	TRBV6-5	TRBD2	TRBJ2-3	CASSYGLAGADTQYF	TGTGCCAGCAGTTACGGATTAGCGGGAGCTGATACGCAGTATTTT
many	TRBV10-3	TRBD1	TRBJ1-2	CAISGGQGTDYGYTF	TGTGCCATCAGTGGGGGACAGGGGACTGACTATGGCTACACCTTC
.	TRBV7-9	.	TRBJ1-5	CASSLDGNQPQHF	TGTGCCAGCAGCTTAGATGGGAATCAGCCCCAGCATTTT
few	TRBV7-9	.	TRBJ2-3	CASSPRADTQYF	TGTGCCAGCAGCCCCCGTGCAGATACGCAGTATTTT
few	TRBV29-1	TRBD1	TRBJ1-2	CSVERDRADRGYTF	TGCAGCGTTGAGAGGGACAGGGCGGACCGTGGCTACACCTTC
.	TRBV7-2	.	TRBJ2-7	CASRQRLGGPYEQYF	TGTGCCAGCAGGCAAAGACTGGGGGGACCCTACGAGCAGTACTTC
few	TRBV7-2	TRBD2	TRBJ2-1	CASSLDGGGTDEQFF	TGTGCCAGCAGCTTGGATGGCGGGGGGACGGATGAGCAGTTCTTC
.	TRBV28	TRBD2	TRBJ2-7	CASSQGLAYYEQYF	TGTGCCAGCAGCCAGGGACTAGCCTATTACGAGCAGTACTTC
few	TRBV29-1	TRBD1	TRBJ1-5	CSVASGTGNQPQHF	TGCAGCGTTGCCTCCGGGACAGGGAATCAGCCCCAGCATTTT
few	TRBV5-1	.	TRBJ2-5	CASSLEGSQETQYF	TGCGCCAGCAGCTTGGAGGGGAGCCAAGAGACCCAGTACTTC
few	TRBV7-9	.	TRBJ2-5	CASSDDRRETQYF	TGTGCCAGCAGCGACGACAGGCGGGAGACCCAGTACTTC
.	TRBV5-4	TRBD2	TRBJ2-1	CASSRAGTSSYNEQFF	TGTGCCAGCAGCCGCGCCGGGACTAGCTCCTACAATGAGCAGTTCTTC
.	TRBV25-1	TRBD1	TRBJ2-5	CASSAHRGQETQYF	TGTGCCAGCAGTGCGCACAGGGGGCAGGAGACCCAGTACTTC
medium-sized	TRBV6-1	.	TRBJ2-6	CASSAGSGANVLTF	TGTGCCAGCAGTGCAGGGTCTGGGGCCAACGTCCTGACTTTC
few	TRBV7-9	.	TRBJ2-5	CASSLDRLQETQYF	TGTGCCAGCAGCCTTGACAGACTCCAAGAGACCCAGTACTTC
few	TRBV7-9	.	TRBJ2-1	CASSMDTSLGNEQFF	TGTGCCAGCAGCATGGACACATCCTTAGGGAATGAGCAGTTCTTC
few	TRBV29-1	TRBD1	TRBJ2-5	CSVEDRTGGRETQYF	TGCAGCGTTGAGGACCGAACAGGGGGCCGAGAGACCCAGTACTTC
.	TRBV5-6	TRBD2	TRBJ2-7	CASSLERLAGVGEQYF	TGTGCCAGCAGCTTAGAACGACTAGCGGGAGTAGGCGAGCAGTACTTC
few	TRBV7-2	.	TRBJ2-7	CASSLEGWFTYEQYF	TGTGCCAGCAGCTTAGAGGGCTGGTTTACCTACGAGCAGTACTTC